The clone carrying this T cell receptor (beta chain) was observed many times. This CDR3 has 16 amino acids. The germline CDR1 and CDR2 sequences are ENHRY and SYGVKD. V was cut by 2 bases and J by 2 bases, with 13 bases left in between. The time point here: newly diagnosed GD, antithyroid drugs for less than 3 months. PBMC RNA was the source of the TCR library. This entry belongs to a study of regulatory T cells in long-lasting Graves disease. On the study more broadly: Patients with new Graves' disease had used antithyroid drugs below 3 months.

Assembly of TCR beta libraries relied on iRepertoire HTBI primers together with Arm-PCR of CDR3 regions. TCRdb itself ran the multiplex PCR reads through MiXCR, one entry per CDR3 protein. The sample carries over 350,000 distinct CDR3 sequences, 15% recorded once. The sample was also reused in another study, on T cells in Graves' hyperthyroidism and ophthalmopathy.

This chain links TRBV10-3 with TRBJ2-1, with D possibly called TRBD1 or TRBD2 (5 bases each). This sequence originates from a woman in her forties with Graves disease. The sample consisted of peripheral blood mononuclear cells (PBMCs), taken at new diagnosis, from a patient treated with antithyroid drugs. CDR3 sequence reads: CAISEDGDPTYNEQFF. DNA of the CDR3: TGTGCCATCAGTGAGGATGGGGACCCGACCTACAATGAGCAGTTCTTC.